The 17 T cell receptor beta chains listed next were all sequenced from one sample in a study of regulatory T cells in long-lasting Graves disease. Indicated time point: persistent/refractory GD, antithyroid drugs over 5 years with positive TRAb. Generation of the TCR library employed RNA extracted from PBMCs. Relying on iRepertoire HTBI primers and Arm-PCR of CDR3 regions, the team built TCR beta libraries. TCRdb used MiXCR to reprocess the multiplex PCR reads, holding one entry per CDR3 protein. The data contain roughly 470,000 distinct CDR3 sequences, around 21% of them singletons. The sequencing used peripheral blood mononuclear cells (PBMCs), collected when the disease was refractory, from a patient treated with antithyroid drugs. These receptors came from a female donor with Graves disease.

This clonotype has only a few counts. The chain has TRBV5-1 and TRBJ1-3; D possibly corresponds to TRBD1 (5 bases). V was pared by 0 bases and J by 4 bases, with 11 bases between. CDR3 length equals 15 residues. CDR1 SGHRS and CDR2 YFSETQ come from the germline V gene. The CDR3 is CASSLAAGSGNTIYF. The DNA for the CDR3 is TGCGCCAGCAGCTTGGCCGCAGGGTCAGGAAACACCATATATTTT.

This clonotype was recorded a few times. The chain employs TRBV29-1 and TRBJ2-7; D not resolved. Germline CDR1 is SQVTM and CDR2 is ANQGSEA. V gave up 8 bases and J gave up 0 bases, with 11 bases separating them. The CDR3 runs to 12 residues. This CDR3 is CSSRTDSYEQYF. CDR3 sequence (DNA): TGCAGCTCCCGGACGGACTCCTACGAGCAGTACTTC.

This clonotype has just a few counts. The chain employs TRBV11-1 and TRBJ2-2, with no clear D. CDR1 and CDR2 (germline): SGHAT, FQDESV (reference sequence). Trimming removed 6 bases from V and 5 bases from J, with 16 bases in between. This CDR3 comprises 15 residues. This CDR3 reads CASSPRTVGTGELFF. The CDR3, as DNA: TGTGCCAGCAGTCCTAGGACCGTTGGAACCGGGGAGCTGTTTTTT.

This clonotype has only a few counts. Because it lacks the conserved phenylalanine or tryptophan at the end, this CDR3 is likely a read error. The chain joins TRBV4-1 to TRBJ2-7; D is unresolved. Trimming removed 0 bases at V and 2 bases at J, with 5 bases between. This CDR3 spans 13 amino acids. From germline, CDR1 is MGHRA and CDR2 YSYEKL. CDR3 residues: CASSQEIPYEQYL. DNA for the CDR3: TGCGCCAGCAGCCAAGAAATTCCCTACGAGCAGTACCTC.

This clonotype was picked up a small number of times. The DNA of the CDR3 is TGTGCCACCAGCAGGAGGAGGACTAGCGGGAGGAGTGAGCAGTACTTC. Translating it yields CATSRRRTSGRSEQYF. This chain uses TRBV15 with TRBJ2-5; 14 nucleotides align to TRBD2. Trimming removed 3 bases from V and 11 bases from J; junction bases left unmatched: 11. CDR3 size: 16 residues. The germline gives CDR1 LNHNV, CDR2 YYDKDF (reference sequence).

Only a few counts were recorded for this clonotype. The genes are TRBV5-1 and TRBJ2-5; no clear D gene. V lost 3 bases, J lost 4 bases, and 16 bases lay in between. CDR1 SGHRS and CDR2 YFSETQ come from the germline V gene. This CDR3 contains 15 residues. Here the CDR3 DNA reads TGCGCCAGCAGCTCCTTCACCTATGAGAGAGAGACCCAGTACTTC. Protein product: CASSSFTYERETQYF.

This clonotype occurred a few times. The V gene is TRBV19, the J gene TRBJ2-6; D unresolved. Germline CDR1 and CDR2: LNHDA and SQIVND (reference sequence). This CDR3 contains 15 residues. Trimming took off 6 bases at V and 0 bases at J, with 9 bases between the two ends. As DNA, the CDR3 is TGTGCCAGTAGCCACAGTGGCTCTGGGGCCAACGTCCTGACTTTC. It is translated as CASSHSGSGANVLTF.

J is TRBJ2-2 and V is TRBV29-1, with 8 bases lining up with TRBD2. The J segment lost 7 bases and the V segment lost 4 bases, leaving 2 bases of the junction unmatched. Germline values: CDR1 SQVTM, CDR2 ANQGSEA. The CDR3 extends over 12 amino acids. The CDR3 is CSVVAGGGELFF. The DNA for the CDR3 is TGCAGCGTTGTCGCGGGAGGCGGGGAGCTGTTTTTT.

The chain recombines TRBV5-1 with TRBJ2-5; 16 bases fit TRBD2. This CDR3 is built from 17 residues. Germline V gene lookup returns CDR1 SGHRS and CDR2 YFSETQ. V shed 4 bases, J shed 5 bases, and the junction held 8 bases outside the gene matches. The DNA of the CDR3 is TGCGCCAGCAGCAAGGGACTAGCGGGAGGGCCTTTCGAGACCCAGTACTTC. Amino acid sequence: CASSKGLAGGPFETQYF.

As for this clonotype: This CDR3 fails to terminate in the conserved phenylalanine or tryptophan, so it likely reflects a read error. The J gene is TRBJ2-7, the V gene TRBV7-9; D tentatively reads TRBD1 or TRBD2 (5 bases each). Trimming removed 6 bases at V and 2 bases at J, with 14 bases between. The germline V gene encodes CDR1 SEHNR and CDR2 FQNEAQ (reference sequence). The CDR3 covers 14 residues. CDR3 DNA: TGTGCCAGCAGTCACGGGACGGACGCCTACGAGCAGTACCTC. It codes for CASSHGTDAYEQYL.

The chain employs TRBV30 and TRBJ1-2, with 9 bases aligning to TRBD1. V shed 2 bases and J 4 bases; nucleotides not matched to a gene: 17. The CDR3 runs 18 residues. Germline CDR1 is GTSNPN and CDR2 is SVGIG (reference sequence). CDR3 bases: TGTGCCTGGAGTCCCCCAGGGTCTGGACAGGGGCGCTTCTATGGCTACACCTTC. Encoded protein: CAWSPPGSGQGRFYGYTF. Full variable domain (outside the CDR3, taken from reference TRBV30 and TRBJ1-2): SQTIHQWPATLVQPVGSPLSLECTVEGTSNPNLYWYRQAAGRGLQLLFYSVGIGQISSEVPQNLSASRPQDRQFILSSKKLLLSDSGFYLCAWSPPGSGQGRFYGYTFGSGTRLTVV.

Many counts were recorded for this clonotype. The V call is TRBV2, the J call TRBJ1-1; no clear D. This CDR3 is 14 amino acids long. The germline gives CDR1 SNHLY, CDR2 FYNNEI. V gave up 2 bases and J gave up 3 bases, with 10 bases separating them. Here the CDR3 DNA reads TGTGCCAGCAGTGAAAGGGCCTGGGACACTGAAGCTTTCTTT. Encoded protein: CASSERAWDTEAFF.

This clonotype came up a few times. This rearrangement joins TRBV7-3 to TRBJ2-3; maybe TRBD1 (6 bases). The V gene lost 3 bases and the J gene lost 0 bases, with 10 bases spanning the gap. CDR1 is SGHTA, CDR2 FQGTGA, per germline. The CDR3 contains 15 residues. CDR3 nucleotide sequence: TGTGCCAGCAGCTTCACAGGGAGTAGCACAGATACGCAGTATTTT. This translates into CASSFTGSSTDTQYF.

In its sample, this clonotype was seen a few times. V usage is TRBV30 and J usage is TRBJ1-1; no firm D call. The CDR3 consists of 13 residues. With 1 base removed from V and 8 bases from J, the gap between germline ends came to 14 bases. Germline CDR1 and CDR2: GTSNPN and SVGIG (reference sequence). Here the CDR3 reads CAWSGDSRGEAFF. The CDR3 DNA sequence: TGTGCCTGGAGTGGAGACTCCCGTGGGGAAGCTTTCTTT.

The chain is built from TRBV7-8 and TRBJ2-5; possibly TRBD2 for D (5 bases). With 2 bases removed from V and 5 bases from J, the gap between germline ends came to 15 bases. Germline CDR1 is SGHVS and CDR2 is FQNEAQ. This CDR3 is 15 amino acids long. This chain's CDR3 is CASSLWRTPVETQYF. The CDR3 DNA reads as TGTGCCAGCAGCTTATGGCGGACTCCCGTTGAGACCCAGTACTTC.

This clonotype has more than one count but fewer than ten. The chain has TRBV6-2 or TRBV6-3 and TRBJ2-1, with a possible D match to TRBD2 (6 bases). Trimming shortened V by 6 bases and J by 0 bases, and 12 bases separated the two germline ends. This CDR3 is built from 15 residues. Germline-derived CDR1 and CDR2 are MNHEY and SVGEGT. The CDR3 sequence is CASSPDGSSYNEQFF. The CDR3 nucleotides read TGTGCCAGCAGCCCGGACGGGAGCTCCTACAATGAGCAGTTCTTC.

The J gene is TRBJ2-7, the V gene TRBV19; D gene unclear. Trimming removed 1 base from V and 7 bases from J, with 11 bases in between. There are 13 residues in the CDR3. Per the germline V gene, CDR1 is LNHDA and CDR2 is SQIVND (reference sequence). The CDR3 spells CASSIVPRSEQYF. As DNA, the CDR3 is TGTGCCAGTAGTATAGTGCCTAGGTCGGAGCAGTACTTC.